This is a list of T cell receptor beta chains from one sample in a study of cytomegalovirus exposure and HLA in healthy donors. Assay: immunoSEQ multiplex PCR; the TCRdb copy retains only in-frame clones and omits some. The repertoire holds more than 100,000 clones, with approximately 80% as singletons. The sample comprised PBMCs. These receptors all come from a woman aged 40 to 50 in good health and CMV-seronegative. The CDR3 runs from the conserved cysteine through the conserved F or W. The D gene is left open where the match is weak. Clone size is stated in some rows and not others, as once, few, many or a class when expanded.

abundance	v_gene	j_gene	d_gene	CDR3nt	CDR3aa
NA	TRBV27	TRBJ1-2	NA	TGTGCCAGCAAATTTAGCGCCCACTATGGCTACACCTTC	CASKFSAHYGYTF
NA	TRBV5-4	TRBJ1-1	TRBD1	TGTGCCAGCAGCCTAGGGACAGGGGGCCTGGGCACTGAAGCTTTCTTT	CASSLGTGGLGTEAFF
NA	TRBV28	TRBJ1-2	NA	TGTGCCAGCAGTTTATCACAGAGCGGCCGAGGCTACACCTTC	CASSLSQSGRGYTF
few	TRBV7-2	TRBJ1-4	NA	TGTGCCAGCAGCTTCCGGGGTAATGAAAAACTGTTTTTT	CASSFRGNEKLFF
once	TRBV5-1	TRBJ2-7	NA	TGCGCCAGCAGCTTGGCCGGGGGACCCTACGAGCAGTACTTC	CASSLAGGPYEQYF
NA	TRBV27	TRBJ1-2	TRBD1	TGTGCCAGCAGCCGGGACAGGGCTGCGAACTATGGCTACACCTTC	CASSRDRAANYGYTF
once	TRBV5-1	TRBJ1-5	TRBD1	TGCGCCAGCAGCCCAACCGACAGGGCTAATCAGCCCCAGCATTTT	CASSPTDRANQPQHF
NA	TRBV19	TRBJ1-5	NA	TGTGCCAGTAGTACCGACGAGGGTCAGCCCCAGCATTTT	CASSTDEGQPQHF
NA	TRBV30	TRBJ1-6	NA	TGTGCCTGGAGTGTAGACCCGGGGAGCAATTCACCCCTCCACTTT	CAWSVDPGSNSPLHF
NA	TRBV5-1	TRBJ2-7	TRBD1	TGCGCCAGCAGCAAGAGACAGGGCCACACCTACGAGCAGTACTTC	CASSKRQGHTYEQYF
NA	TRBV6-5	TRBJ2-2	TRBD2	TGTGCCAGCAGTTTATTAGCGGGGGGAGTAGTCGGGGAGCTGTTTTTT	CASSLLAGGVVGELFF
NA	TRBV7-2	TRBJ2-3	TRBD2	TGTGCCAGCACGCCGGGGGGGCTTGCAGATACGCAGTATTTT	CASTPGGLADTQYF
NA	TRBV15	TRBJ2-4	NA	TGTGCCACCAGTTTACTGAGAGGATCCAAAAACATTCAGTACTTC	CATSLLRGSKNIQYF
NA	TRBV29-1	TRBJ1-4	NA	TGCAGCGTCAGCAGGGGTCCTAATGAAAAACTGTTTTTT	CSVSRGPNEKLFF
NA	TRBV5-1	TRBJ2-1	TRBD2	TGCGCCAGCAGCTATAGCGGGGCCCGTTACAATGAGCAGTTCTTC	CASSYSGARYNEQFF
NA	TRBV5-1	TRBJ2-3	NA	TGCGCCAGCAGCTTGGACCGTTCGGGATCAGATACGCAGTATTTT	CASSLDRSGSDTQYF
NA	TRBV7-9	TRBJ1-1	NA	TGTGCCAGCAGCCTTCGGGACTTGGGGACTGAAGCTTTCTTT	CASSLRDLGTEAFF
NA	TRBV7-3	TRBJ2-6	TRBD1	TGTGCCAGCAGGGTCGCAGGGGGATCAGTCCTGACTTTC	CASRVAGGSVLTF
NA	TRBV9	TRBJ2-1	NA	TGTGCCAGCAGCCCGGTGCTGGGGGGGGCATCCTACAATGAGCAGTTCTTC	CASSPVLGGASYNEQFF
NA	TRBV19	TRBJ1-6	NA	TGTGCCAGTAATGTACAGCCTAATTCACCCCTCCACTTT	CASNVQPNSPLHF
NA	TRBV13	TRBJ1-1	NA	TGTGCCAGCAGCCCGCGGGGGGTGACTGAAGCTTTCTTT	CASSPRGVTEAFF
NA	TRBV29-1	TRBJ2-7	NA	TGCAGCGCAACTAGGCAGGACTACGAGCAGTACTTC	CSATRQDYEQYF
NA	TRBV28	TRBJ1-2	NA	TGTGCCAGCAGTTGGGTGGCGGGCTATGGCTACACCTTC	CASSWVAGYGYTF
NA	TRBV9	TRBJ1-2	NA	TGTGCCAGCAGCGTATATGAGGAGAACTATGGCTACACCTTC	CASSVYEENYGYTF
NA	TRBV9	TRBJ2-5	NA	TGTGCCAGCAGCGTAGGTGTGGTGGAGGAGACCCAGTACTTC	CASSVGVVEETQYF
NA	TRBV2	TRBJ2-7	TRBD1	TGTGCCAGCAATCAGGGGGTCGGCTCCTACGAGCAGTACTTC	CASNQGVGSYEQYF
NA	TRBV7-2	TRBJ1-5	NA	TGTGCCAGCAGCTTAGAAGCGACAACAATAGCGGAGCCCCAGCATTTT	CASSLEATTIAEPQHF
few	TRBV7-2	TRBJ1-2	NA	TGTGCCAGCAGCTTAGTCGCGGGCGTAGGTGGCTACACCTTC	CASSLVAGVGGYTF
NA	TRBV10-3	TRBJ2-2	NA	TGTGCCAGCGGACAGACTAACACCGGGGAGCTGTTTTTT	CASGQTNTGELFF
NA	TRBV7-7	TRBJ2-2	TRBD2	TGTGCTAGCAGCCACCGACTAGCGGGGGCGTTTGACACCGGGGAGCTGTTTTTT	CASSHRLAGAFDTGELFF
NA	TRBV6-1	TRBJ1-5	TRBD1	TGTGCCAGCAGTGGACAGGGCGCTCATTCTCAGCCCCAGCATTTT	CASSGQGAHSQPQHF
NA	TRBV7-3	TRBJ2-2	TRBD1	TGTGCCAGCAGCTTACAGGGGGCCACCGGGGAGCTGTTTTTT	CASSLQGATGELFF
NA	TRBV14	TRBJ2-1	NA	TGTGCCAGCAGCCAAAAACGATCGGCGAGGAGCTCCTACAATGAGCAGTTCTTC	CASSQKRSARSSYNEQFF
NA	TRBV6-5	TRBJ2-7	TRBD1	TGTGCCAGCAGGTTTCAGGGGGCGCCGACCTACGAGCAGTACTTC	CASRFQGAPTYEQYF
NA	TRBV7-2	TRBJ1-2	TRBD1	TGTGCCAGCAGCTCAAGACAGGGGGGTCACTATGGCTACACCTTC	CASSSRQGGHYGYTF
NA	TRBV7-2	TRBJ2-3	NA	TGTGCCAGCAGCTCCACAGGGGATACGCAGTATTTT	CASSSTGDTQYF